This paragraph covers one TCR beta chain sequence. This clonotype was observed at least ten times. The antigen it recognizes is unknown. No base quality information exists; no much larger clone differs at one position. Per the publication, the time point label means: before trial treatment. Donors were enrolled in RACIN, a single-arm phase I dose-escalation trial in which nivolumab, ipilimumab, aspirin, low-dose cyclophosphamide and low-dose radiotherapy were combined. To be eligible, a patient needed to have an advanced solid tumor that was TIL-negative. Sequenced using an Illumina HiSeq 2500. First-strand cDNA was synthesized using Superscript III and a set of TRAV- and TRBV-specific primers, so that both TCRalpha and TCRbeta chains were covered. TCRs were amplified with Phusion for roughly 19 PCR cycles, with a constant-region primer paired with the adapter attached to the V primers. The isolated mRNA was amplified using the MessageAmp II aRNA Amplification Kit, with in vitro transcription performed for roughly 16 hours at 37 degrees C. The Dynabeads mRNA DIRECT Purification Kit was used to isolate the mRNA for TCR sequencing. Indexed Illumina adapters were added in a second Phusion PCR of around 27 cycles, and the PCR products were purified with AMPure XP beads. The original pipeline was this. Using custom Perl scripts, TCR sequences encoding the same protein were pooled, out-of-frame sequences were removed, and the abundance of each clonotype was computed. Any TCR sequence supported by only a single read was excluded from analysis. The metrics used to describe the repertoires included Shannon entropy, Gini index, clonality, richness, and the frequency of TCRs shared between repertoires. The public reads were reanalyzed by TCRdb: fastp trimming at Q25, MiXCR alignment, in-frame beta chains only. Entries are consolidated by CDR3 protein sequence, retaining the most common genes and DNA. TCRdb's processing, not the authors' own work, is the source of the V and J calls. The sample table shows about 39,000 distinct CDR3 sequences, and 31% are seen once. The ten largest clones represent 3.7% of the sample.

V ends up 1 base short and J 6 bases short, with an unmatched junction base count of 5. The CDR3 goes from the cysteine to the phenylalanine over 14 residues. Only the CDR3 DNA is retained, 42 bases long and in frame from the first base. The germline V gene gives CDR1 as SGHTA and CDR2 as FQGNSA. The data were taken from a study of low-dose radiotherapy and immunotherapy resistance in tumors (dated by TCRdb to 2022 to 2024). About the full investigation: Patients in Cohort 1 were given 0.5 Gy per fraction every 2 weeks, and the prescribed total PTV dose was 6.5 Gy. Starting on cycle 1 day 1, patients took 300 mg of aspirin by mouth once a day for four cycles. Cyclophosphamide 200 mg/m2 was administered intravenously every two weeks, one day before each radiation and immunotherapy administration. Trial participants were not randomized into treatment groups. The translational analysis covered eight patients: three from the first dose cohort and the first five from the second dose cohort. In Cohort 2, 1 Gy per fraction was delivered every two weeks, for a total of 13 Gy over 26 weeks. Nivolumab was administered intravenously as a 240 mg flat dose every two weeks, and ipilimumab was administered intravenously at 1 mg/kg every six weeks.

The chain links TRBV7-2 with TRBJ2-7; 8 bases in the junction line up with TRBD1. The sequencing here drew on PBMCs, taken before treatment. The sequence derives from a male donor with gallbladder cancer. The nucleotide sequence is TGTGCCAGCAGCTTAGGGACAGGGATGTTCGAGCAGTACTTC. Translated, it reads CASSLGTGMFEQYF. The variable domain in full, with residues beyond the CDR3 obtained from the reference TRBV7-2 and TRBJ2-7 genes, is GAGVSQSPSNKVTEKGKDVELRCDPISGHTALYWYRQSLGQGLEFLIYFQGNSAPDKSGLPSDRFSAERTGGSVSTLTIQRTQQEDSAVYLCASSLGTGMFEQYFGPGTRLTVT.